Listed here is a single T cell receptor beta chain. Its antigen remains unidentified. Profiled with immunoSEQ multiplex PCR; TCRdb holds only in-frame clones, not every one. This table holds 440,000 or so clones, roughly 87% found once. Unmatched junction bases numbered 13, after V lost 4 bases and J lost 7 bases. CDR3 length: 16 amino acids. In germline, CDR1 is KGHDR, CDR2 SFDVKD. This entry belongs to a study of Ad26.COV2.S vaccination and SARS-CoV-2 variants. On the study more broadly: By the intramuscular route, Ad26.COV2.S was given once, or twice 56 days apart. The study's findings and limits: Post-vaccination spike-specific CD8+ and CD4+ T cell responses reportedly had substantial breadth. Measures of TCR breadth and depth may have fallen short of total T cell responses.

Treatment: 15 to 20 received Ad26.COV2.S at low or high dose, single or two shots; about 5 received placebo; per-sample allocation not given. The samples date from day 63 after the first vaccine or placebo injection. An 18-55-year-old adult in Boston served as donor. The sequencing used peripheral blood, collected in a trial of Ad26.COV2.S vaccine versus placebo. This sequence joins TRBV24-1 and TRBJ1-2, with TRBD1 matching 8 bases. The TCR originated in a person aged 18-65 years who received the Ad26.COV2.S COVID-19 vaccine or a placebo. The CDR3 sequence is CATSDSRQGFFSGYTF. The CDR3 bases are TGTGCCACCAGTGACAGTAGACAGGGGTTTTTCTCTGGCTACACCTTC.